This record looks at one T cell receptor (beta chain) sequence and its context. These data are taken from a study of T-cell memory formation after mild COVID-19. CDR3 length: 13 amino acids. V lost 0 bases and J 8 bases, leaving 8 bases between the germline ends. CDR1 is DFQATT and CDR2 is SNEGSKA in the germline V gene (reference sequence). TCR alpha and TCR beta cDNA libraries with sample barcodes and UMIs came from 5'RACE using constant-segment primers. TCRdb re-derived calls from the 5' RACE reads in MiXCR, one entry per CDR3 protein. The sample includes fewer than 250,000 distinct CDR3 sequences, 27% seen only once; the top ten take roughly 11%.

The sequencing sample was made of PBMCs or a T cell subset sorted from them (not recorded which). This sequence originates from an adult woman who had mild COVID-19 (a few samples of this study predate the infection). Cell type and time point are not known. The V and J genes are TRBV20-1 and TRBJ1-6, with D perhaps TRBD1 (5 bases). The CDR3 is CSARDQGDSPLHF. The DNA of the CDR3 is TGCAGTGCTAGAGATCAGGGAGATTCACCCCTCCACTTT.